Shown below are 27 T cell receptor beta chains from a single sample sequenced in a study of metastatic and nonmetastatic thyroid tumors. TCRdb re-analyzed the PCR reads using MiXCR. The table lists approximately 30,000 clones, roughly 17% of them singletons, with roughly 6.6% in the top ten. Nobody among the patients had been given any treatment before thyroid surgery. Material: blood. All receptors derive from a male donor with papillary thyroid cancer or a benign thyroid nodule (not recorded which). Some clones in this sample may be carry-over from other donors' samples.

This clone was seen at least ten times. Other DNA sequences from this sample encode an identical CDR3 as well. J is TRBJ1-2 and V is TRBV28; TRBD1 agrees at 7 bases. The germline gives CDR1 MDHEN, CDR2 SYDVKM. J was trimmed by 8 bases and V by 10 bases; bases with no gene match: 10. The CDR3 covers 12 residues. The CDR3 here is CATARGQLGYTF. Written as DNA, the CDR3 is TGTGCCACCGCCCGGGGACAGCTGGGCTACACCTTC.

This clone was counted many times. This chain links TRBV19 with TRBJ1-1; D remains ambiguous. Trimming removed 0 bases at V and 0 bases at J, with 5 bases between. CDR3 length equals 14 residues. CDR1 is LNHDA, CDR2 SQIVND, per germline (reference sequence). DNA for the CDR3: TGTGCCAGTAGTATAGATGAGATGAACACTGAAGCTTTCTTT. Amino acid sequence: CASSIDEMNTEAFF.

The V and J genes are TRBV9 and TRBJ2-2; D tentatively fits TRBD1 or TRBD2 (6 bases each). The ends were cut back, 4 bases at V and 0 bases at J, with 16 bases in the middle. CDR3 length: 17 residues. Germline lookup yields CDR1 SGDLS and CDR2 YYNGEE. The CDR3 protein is CASSPEGGSANTGELFF. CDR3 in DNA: TGTGCCAGCAGCCCCGAGGGGGGATCCGCGAACACCGGGGAGCTGTTTTTT. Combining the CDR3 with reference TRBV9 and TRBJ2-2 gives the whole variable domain DSGVTQTPKHLITATGQRVTLRCSPRSGDLSVYWYQQSLDQGLQFLIQYYNGEERAKGNILERFSAQQFPDLHSELNLSSLELGDSALYFCASSPEGGSANTGELFFGEGSRLTVL.

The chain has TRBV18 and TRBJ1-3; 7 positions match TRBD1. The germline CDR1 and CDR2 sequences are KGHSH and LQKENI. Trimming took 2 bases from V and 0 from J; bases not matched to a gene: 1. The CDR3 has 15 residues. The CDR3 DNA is TGTGCCAGCTCACCAGGGACAGTCTCTGGAAACACCATATATTTT. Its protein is CASSPGTVSGNTIYF.

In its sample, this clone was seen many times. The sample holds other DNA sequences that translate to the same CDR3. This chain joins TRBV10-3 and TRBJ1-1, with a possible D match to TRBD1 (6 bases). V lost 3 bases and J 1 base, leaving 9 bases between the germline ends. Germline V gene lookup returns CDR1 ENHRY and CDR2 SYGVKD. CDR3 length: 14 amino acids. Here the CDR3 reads CAISDPGQNTEAFF. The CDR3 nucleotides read TGTGCCATCAGTGATCCGGGACAGAACACTGAAGCTTTCTTT.

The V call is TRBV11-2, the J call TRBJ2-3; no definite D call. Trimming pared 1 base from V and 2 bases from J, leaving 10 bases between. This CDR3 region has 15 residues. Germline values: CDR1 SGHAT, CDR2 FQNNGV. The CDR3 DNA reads TGTGCCAGCAGCTTAGTAGAGTACCCCACAGATACGCAGTATTTT. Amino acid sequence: CASSLVEYPTDTQYF.

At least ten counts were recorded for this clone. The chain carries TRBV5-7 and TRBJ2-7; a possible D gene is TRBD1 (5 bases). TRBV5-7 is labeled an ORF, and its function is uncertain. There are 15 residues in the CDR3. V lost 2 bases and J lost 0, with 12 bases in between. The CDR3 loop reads CASSFKDTVSYEQYF. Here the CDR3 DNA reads TGTGCCAGCAGCTTCAAGGACACCGTCTCCTACGAGCAGTACTTC.

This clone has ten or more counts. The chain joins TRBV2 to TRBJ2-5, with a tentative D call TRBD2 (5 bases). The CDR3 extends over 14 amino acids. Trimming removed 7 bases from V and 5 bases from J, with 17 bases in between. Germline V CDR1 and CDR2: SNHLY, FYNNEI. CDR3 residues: CASKATAGLETQYF. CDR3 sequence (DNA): TGTGCCAGCAAAGCCACGGCGGGTCTGGAGACCCAGTACTTC.

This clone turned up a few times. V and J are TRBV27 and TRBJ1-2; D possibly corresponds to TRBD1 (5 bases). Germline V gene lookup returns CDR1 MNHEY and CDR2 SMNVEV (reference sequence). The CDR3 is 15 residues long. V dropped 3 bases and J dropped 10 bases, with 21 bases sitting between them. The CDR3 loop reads CASSLGGGVIFVYTF. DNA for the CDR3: TGTGCCAGCAGTTTGGGCGGGGGTGTAATTTTTGTCTACACCTTC.

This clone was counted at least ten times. The CDR3 loop is CSARGRGTGDAAFF. The CDR3 nucleotides read TGCAGTGCCCGAGGGAGGGGAACGGGTGACGCAGCTTTCTTT. The chain is built from TRBV20-1 and TRBJ1-1; a possible D gene is TRBD1 (5 bases). The CDR3 totals 14 residues. The germline V gene has CDR1 DFQATT and CDR2 SNEGSKA (reference sequence). V gave up 6 bases and J gave up 10 bases, with 24 bases separating them.

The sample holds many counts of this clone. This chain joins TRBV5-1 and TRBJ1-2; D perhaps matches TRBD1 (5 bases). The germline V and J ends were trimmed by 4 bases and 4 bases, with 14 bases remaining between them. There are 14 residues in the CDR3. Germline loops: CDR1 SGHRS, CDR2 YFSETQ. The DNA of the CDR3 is TGCGCCAGCAGCGGCCGGGACGGGGGCTATGGCTACACCTTC. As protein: CASSGRDGGYGYTF.

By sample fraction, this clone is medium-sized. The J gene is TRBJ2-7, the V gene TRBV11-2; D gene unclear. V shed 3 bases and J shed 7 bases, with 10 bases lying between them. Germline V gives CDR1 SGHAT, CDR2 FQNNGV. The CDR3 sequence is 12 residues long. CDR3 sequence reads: CASSLALGEQYF. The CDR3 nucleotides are TGTGCCAGCAGCTTGGCGTTGGGGGAGCAGTACTTC.

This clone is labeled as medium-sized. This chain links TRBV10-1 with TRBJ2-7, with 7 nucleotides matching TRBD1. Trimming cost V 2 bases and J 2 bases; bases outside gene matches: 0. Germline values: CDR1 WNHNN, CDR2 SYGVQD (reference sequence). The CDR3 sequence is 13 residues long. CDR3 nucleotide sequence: TGCGCCAGCAGTGAGACAGGGGCCTACGAGCAGTACTTC. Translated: CASSETGAYEQYF.

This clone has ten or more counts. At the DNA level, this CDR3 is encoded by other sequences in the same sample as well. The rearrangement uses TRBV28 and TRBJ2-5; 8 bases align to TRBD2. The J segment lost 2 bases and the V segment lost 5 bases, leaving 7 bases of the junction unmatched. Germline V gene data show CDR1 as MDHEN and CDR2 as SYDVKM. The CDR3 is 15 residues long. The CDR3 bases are TGTGCCAGCAGTGGATCTCTAGCGGGTCAAGAGACCCAGTACTTC. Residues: CASSGSLAGQETQYF.

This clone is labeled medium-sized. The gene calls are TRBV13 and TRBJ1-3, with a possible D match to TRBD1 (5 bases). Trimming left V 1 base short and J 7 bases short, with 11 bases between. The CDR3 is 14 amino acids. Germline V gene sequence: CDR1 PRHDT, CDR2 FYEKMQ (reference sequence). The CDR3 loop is CASSLEGPGNTIYF. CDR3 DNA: TGTGCCAGCAGCTTAGAGGGGCCCGGGAACACCATATATTTT.

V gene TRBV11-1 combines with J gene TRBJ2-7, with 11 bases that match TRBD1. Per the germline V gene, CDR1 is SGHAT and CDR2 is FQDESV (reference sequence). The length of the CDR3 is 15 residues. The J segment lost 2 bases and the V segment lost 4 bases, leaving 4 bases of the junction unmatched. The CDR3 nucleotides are TGTGCCAGCAGCTGTGGGACAGGGGGGCCCTACGAGCAGTACTTC. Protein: CASSCGTGGPYEQYF.

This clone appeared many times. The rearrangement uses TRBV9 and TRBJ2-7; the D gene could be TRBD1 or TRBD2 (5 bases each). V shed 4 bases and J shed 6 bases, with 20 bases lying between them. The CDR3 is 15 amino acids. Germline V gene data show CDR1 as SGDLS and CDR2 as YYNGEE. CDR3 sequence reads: CASSPHGGESSEQYF. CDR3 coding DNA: TGTGCCAGCAGCCCCCATGGGGGAGAGTCTAGCGAGCAGTACTTC.

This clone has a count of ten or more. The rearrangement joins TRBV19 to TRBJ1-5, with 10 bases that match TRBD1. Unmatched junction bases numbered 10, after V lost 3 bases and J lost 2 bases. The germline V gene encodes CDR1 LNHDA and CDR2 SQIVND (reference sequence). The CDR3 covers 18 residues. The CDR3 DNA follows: TGTGCCAGTAGTATTTACCGGGACAGGGGTACGGGCAATCAGCCCCAGCATTTT. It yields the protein CASSIYRDRGTGNQPQHF.

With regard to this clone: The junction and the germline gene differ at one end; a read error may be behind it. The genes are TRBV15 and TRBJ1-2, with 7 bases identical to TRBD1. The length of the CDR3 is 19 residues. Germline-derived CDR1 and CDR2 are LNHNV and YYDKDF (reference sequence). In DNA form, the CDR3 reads TGTGCCACCAGCGGAGCCCCCGGAGGGACAGCTGAATCGTACTATTGCTACACCTTC. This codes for CATSGAPGGTAESYYCYTF.

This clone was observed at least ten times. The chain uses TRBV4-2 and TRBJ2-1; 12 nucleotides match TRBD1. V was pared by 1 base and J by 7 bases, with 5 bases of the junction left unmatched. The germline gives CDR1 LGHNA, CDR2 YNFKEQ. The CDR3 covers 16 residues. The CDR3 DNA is TGTGCCAGCAGCCAAGCATGGGACAGGGGGCAAAATGAGCAGTTCTTC. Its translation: CASSQAWDRGQNEQFF.

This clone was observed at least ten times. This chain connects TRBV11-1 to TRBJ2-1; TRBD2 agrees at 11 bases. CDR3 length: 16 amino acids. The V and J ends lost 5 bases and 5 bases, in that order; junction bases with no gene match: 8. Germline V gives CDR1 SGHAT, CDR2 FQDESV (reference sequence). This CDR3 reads CASSPTGTSGNNEQFF. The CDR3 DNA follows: TGTGCCAGCAGCCCCACCGGGACTAGCGGAAACAATGAGCAGTTCTTC.

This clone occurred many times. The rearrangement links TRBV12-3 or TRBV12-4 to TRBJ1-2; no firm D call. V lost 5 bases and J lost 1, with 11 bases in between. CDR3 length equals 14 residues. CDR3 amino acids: CASSVPTGNYGYTF. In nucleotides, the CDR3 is TGTGCCAGCAGTGTCCCCACTGGTAACTATGGCTACACCTTC.

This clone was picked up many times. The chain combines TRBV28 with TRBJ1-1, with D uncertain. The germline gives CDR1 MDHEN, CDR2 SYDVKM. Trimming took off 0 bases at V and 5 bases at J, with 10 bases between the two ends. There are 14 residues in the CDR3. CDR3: CASSLWDPGTEAFF. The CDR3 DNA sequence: TGTGCCAGCAGTTTATGGGACCCGGGAACTGAAGCTTTCTTT.

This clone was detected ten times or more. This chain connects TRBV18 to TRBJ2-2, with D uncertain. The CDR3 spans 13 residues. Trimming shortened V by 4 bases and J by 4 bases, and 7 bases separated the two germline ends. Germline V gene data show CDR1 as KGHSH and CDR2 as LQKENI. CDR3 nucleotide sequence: TGTGCCAGCTCACGTACACCCACCGGGGAGCTGTTTTTT. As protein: CASSRTPTGELFF.

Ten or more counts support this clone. The CDR3 sequence is CASSLSMRFSGANVLTF. The DNA of the CDR3 is TGCGCCAGCAGCTTGAGTATGCGATTCTCTGGGGCCAACGTCCTGACTTTC. The chain uses TRBV5-1 and TRBJ2-6; no firm D call. Germline V CDR1 and CDR2: SGHRS, YFSETQ. Trimming shortened V by 1 base and J by 0 bases, and 11 bases separated the two germline ends. The CDR3 is 17 amino acids.

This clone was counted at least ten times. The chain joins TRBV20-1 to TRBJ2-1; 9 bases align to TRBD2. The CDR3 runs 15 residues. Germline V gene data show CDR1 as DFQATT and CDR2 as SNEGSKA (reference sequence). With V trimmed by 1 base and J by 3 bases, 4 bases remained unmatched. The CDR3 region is CSARAASGNYNEQFF. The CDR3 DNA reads TGCAGTGCTAGAGCGGCTAGCGGGAACTACAATGAGCAGTTCTTC.

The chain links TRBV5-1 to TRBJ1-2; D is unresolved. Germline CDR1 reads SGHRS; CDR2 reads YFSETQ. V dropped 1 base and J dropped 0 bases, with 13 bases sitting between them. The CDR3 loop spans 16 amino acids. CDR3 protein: CASSLIFPATNYGYTF. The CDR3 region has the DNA TGCGCCAGCAGCTTGATCTTCCCAGCCACTAACTATGGCTACACCTTC.